These 10 T cell receptor beta chains came from one sample sequenced in a study of shared clonotypes between healthy human individuals. The repertoire was sequenced with immunoSEQ multiplex PCR; TCRdb's copy has only in-frame clones and lacks some. The sample includes some 900,000 clones, 60% to 85% of them seen just once. The source material was memory CD4+ T cells sorted from blood. As to subset: CD45RA-negative fraction. The source of these receptors is a man younger than 35 in good health.

As to this clone: Other DNA variants within this sample encode the same CDR3. The V call is TRBV7-2, the J call TRBJ2-7; weak D call: TRBD2 (5 bases). The CDR3 extends over 14 amino acids. V lost 3 bases to trimming and J lost 1 base, with 10 bases between them. Germline V gene sequence: CDR1 SGHTA, CDR2 FQGNSA. The CDR3 nucleotides read TGTGCCAGCAGCTTTGGCGGGCCATCCTACGAGCAGTACTTC. Protein: CASSFGGPSYEQYF.

The V gene is TRBV5-1, the J gene TRBJ2-3, with 9 bases aligning to TRBD1. Germline V gene data show CDR1 as SGHRS and CDR2 as YFSETQ. The CDR3 is 15 amino acids. Germline trimming cut 5 bases from V and 0 bases from J; bases unmatched to any gene: 4. The CDR3 is CASRRTGVSTDTQYF. CDR3 nucleotides: TGCGCCAGCAGGCGGACAGGGGTGAGCACAGATACGCAGTATTTT.

J is TRBJ2-1 and V is TRBV30; 8 bases map to TRBD2. The J segment lost 6 bases and the V segment lost 2 bases, leaving 6 bases of the junction unmatched. CDR1 is GTSNPN, CDR2 SVGIG, per germline (reference sequence). The CDR3 spans 14 residues. The CDR3 sequence is CAWSPGLEGNEQFF. The CDR3, as DNA: TGTGCCTGGAGTCCGGGACTAGAGGGCAATGAGCAGTTCTTC.

As concerns this clone: The same CDR3 arises from other DNA sequences in this sample as well. This rearrangement joins TRBV11-2 to TRBJ1-1, with 7 bases that match TRBD1. Germline V gives CDR1 SGHAT, CDR2 FQNNGV. This CDR3 is built from 13 residues. With V trimmed by 4 bases and J by 5 bases, 4 bases remained unmatched. The CDR3 protein is CASSSQGGTEAFF. CDR3 nucleotide sequence: TGTGCCAGCAGCTCGCAGGGGGGGACTGAAGCTTTCTTT.

The rearrangement uses TRBV11-2 and TRBJ2-1; D could derive from TRBD1 or TRBD2 (7 bases each). Germline V gene sequence: CDR1 SGHAT, CDR2 FQNNGV. The CDR3 is made up of 16 amino acids. The V and J ends lost 5 bases and 4 bases respectively, with 18 bases between them. The CDR3 region has the DNA TGTGCCAGCAGCCCAGGGGGGGTAACCATATACAATGAGCAGTTCTTC. Protein product: CASSPGGVTIYNEQFF.

The V gene is TRBV28, the J gene TRBJ1-4, with D possibly being TRBD1 (5 bases). Germline lookup yields CDR1 MDHEN and CDR2 SYDVKM. The CDR3 runs 13 residues. The ends were cut back, 7 bases at V and 5 bases at J, with 11 bases in the middle. CDR3 nucleotides: TGTGCCAGCAAGGAGGGGTCGAATGAAAAACTGTTTTTT. As protein: CASKEGSNEKLFF.

This clone was recorded a few times. Different DNA sequences within this sample yield the same CDR3. The gene calls are TRBV6-1 and TRBJ1-6, with no clear D. Trimming removed 1 base at V and 9 bases at J, with 4 bases between. This CDR3 spans 12 amino acids. Germline loops: CDR1 MNHNS, CDR2 SASEGT. CDR3 loop: CASSEVGSPLHF. In DNA, the CDR3 is TGTGCCAGCAGTGAAGTGGGTTCACCCCTCCACTTT.

The chain joins TRBV5-4 to TRBJ2-5; D call uncertain. The CDR3 runs to 14 residues. Trimming stripped 0 bases from V and 5 bases from J, with 11 bases between. Germline V gene sequence: CDR1 SGHNT, CDR2 YYREEE (reference sequence). The CDR3 spells CASSLVGIGETQYF. DNA for the CDR3: TGTGCCAGCAGCTTGGTGGGTATTGGGGAGACCCAGTACTTC.

The chain has TRBV2 and TRBJ2-1; D unclear. Germline values: CDR1 SNHLY, CDR2 FYNNEI. The CDR3 consists of 11 residues. V gave up 4 bases and J gave up 14 bases, with 12 bases separating them. The CDR3 sequence is CASSAPGSEFF. CDR3 DNA sequence: TGTGCCAGCAGTGCCCCGGGCTCGGAGTTCTTC.

This clone was counted a single time. The same CDR3 can be traced to other DNA sequences in this sample. The rearrangement uses TRBV5-1 and TRBJ2-7, with a tentative D call TRBD1 (5 bases). The CDR3 sequence is 13 residues long. Germline CDR1 SGHRS, CDR2 YFSETQ. Trimming pared 0 bases from V and 2 bases from J, leaving 6 bases between. The CDR3 here is CASSLGGPYEQYF. CDR3 sequence (DNA): TGCGCCAGCAGCTTGGGGGGCCCCTACGAGCAGTACTTC.